The text below deals with one T cell receptor (beta chain). Its antigen target is currently unknown. The sample holds no much larger clone one base away, and base qualities are not on file. In total, roughly 710 healthy bone marrow donors made up the cohort. At the time of sampling, every cohort member was nominally healthy, though immune exposures that went unrecorded were likely present. The donor tested CMV seronegative and was one of the 352 seronegative cohort members. A peripheral blood sample was collected from each donor, and TCR beta sequencing was performed on peripheral blood mononuclear cells. Genomic DNA extraction from the blood cell samples was performed with the Qiagen DNeasy Blood Extraction Kit. The data derive from a study of cytomegalovirus exposure and HLA in healthy donors (dated by TCRdb to about 2017). As for the study more broadly: In an earlier analysis of roughly 500 of the donors, approximately 300 Gb of sequence data and 100 million or so unique TCR beta sequences from 180 million or so T cells were reported. An early release that covered more than 550 HLA-typed donors contained around 300 gigabases of sequencing data and tens of millions of unique TCR sequences. Of the 398 genotyped donors, over 65% fell in the genetic ancestry cluster associated with self-reported Caucasian donors. The study was designed to test whether signatures of past pathogen exposure could be identified by cataloging public T cell receptors. The study used immunosequencing to profile the T cell repertoires of some 600 subjects and linked those repertoires to cytomegalovirus serostatus. Besides the first cohort of around 670 subjects, a separate validation cohort made up of 120 different subjects was used. The study combined high-throughput TCR immunosequencing, statistical association of individual TCRs with disease status, and machine learning to predict cytomegalovirus infection status. In a later analysis, previously published TCR beta repertoires from 600 to 850 donors were re-analyzed and high-resolution HLA genotyping was added so that TCR occurrence patterns could be studied. Rather than using new phenotypic data, the later analysis identified candidate immune exposures from TCR beta sequences and from how often those sequences occurred across donors. In an earlier analysis of roughly 540 of the donors, high-throughput TCR beta sequencing was used to judge whether each TCR beta V gene segment behaved as functional or pseudogenic. Donor age, sex, ethnicity and CMV serostatus were compiled together with the repertoire data. In a later genetic analysis, genome-wide SNP genotypes for about 55% of the roughly 670 donors were used, and that subset was treated as a discovery cohort. Every discovery cohort repertoire had been produced on one sequencing platform. HLA typing included class I and class II loci at four-digit resolution. The number of typed donors differed by locus: about 620-630 for A, B, C, DRB1 and DQB1; approximately 520 for DQA1; roughly 600 for DPA1; and about 470 for DPB1. A few DR-DQ haplotypes were handled as single units for association and clustering because linkage in the cohort was strong. On average, roughly 250,000 unique TCR beta nucleotide sequences were sequenced per donor among about 400 genotyped donors of the cohort, with roughly 18% of those sequences being non-productive. Points the paper makes about the study in general: Cytomegalovirus status was reported to be diagnosed by the classifier with high specificity and sensitivity in both the original and validation cohorts. In a later analysis, TCR association rates were found to vary across HLA loci, with the most associated TCRs seen for DRB1 alleles and the fewest for HLA-C alleles. An association between a missense DCLRE1C variant and V-gene and J-gene trimming of TCR beta chains was found in a later genetic analysis and replicated in an independent cohort. The authors suggested that the approach could potentially be extended to other disease states and immunological phenotypes. Immune exposure information for the cohort was limited to CMV serostatus. While some public TCRs were present in many individuals, most TCR sequences turned up only very rarely across donors. A further reported finding was that TCR beta sequences accurately predicted the HLA-A and HLA-B alleles for most subjects in the first cohort. The study gave a list of under 200 TCR beta chains associated with cytomegalovirus. The presence/absence analyses assumed that sequencing depth was roughly uniform across donors, and that assumption may not be true. In an earlier analysis of 450 to 750 of the donors, most TCR beta V segments appeared in productive rearrangements about 87% or about 30% of the time, broadly matching IMGT annotations. In vitro tests confirmed that three of the cytomegalovirus-associated TCR beta chains recognize cytomegalovirus antigens. A later genetic analysis reported fewer N-insertions in productive TCRs among donors in an Asian-associated ancestry cluster than the roughly 620-donor mean. The sequencing pipeline was judged likely to have produced a cluster of highly shared sequence variants as a technical artifact. Because the 87-base-pair reads could not distinguish some IMGT-functional V segments, including TRBV6-2 and TRBV6-3, those segments were excluded. This cohort had only TCR beta chains sequenced, and the lack of alpha or paired-chain data limited which features could be detected. In a later analysis, HLA-associated TCR beta chains showed more clonal expansion and lower generation probabilities than non-associated chains that were equally common. Linkage disequilibrium might explain the correlated functional status among segregating V segments, but an unknown experimental factor could not be excluded. Most CMV-associated TCR beta chains appeared to be HLA-restricted in a later analysis, and the HLA associations seemed to be driven largely by CMV exposure. A later analysis associated about 16,000 TCR beta sequences with specific HLA alleles at a false discovery rate of 0.05. According to a later analysis, parvovirus B19, influenza, CMV and Epstein-Barr virus appeared linked to several top co-occurrence clusters. The earlier analysis of about 600 of the donors excluded roughly 16 rarely observed V segments, including chromosome 9 orphons, because counts were too low. When HLA alleles, especially DR and DQ, strongly co-occurred, TCR associations were difficult to assign to individual alleles. HLA typing was unavailable for some donors at each locus, so association tests used only the typed subset.

In the germline V gene, CDR1 corresponds to SGHRS and CDR2 to YFSETQ. CDR3 length: 17 amino acids, cysteine to phenylalanine. CDR3 DNA only is kept here, 51 bases in frame from base 1. V has 1 base trimmed and J has 0 bases trimmed; junction bases matching no gene number 9. Library preparation was by the immunoSEQ multiplex PCR assay. A mixture of 60 forward primers for TCR Vbeta segments and 13 reverse primers for TCR Jbeta segments was used in the multiplex PCR. The CDR3 region of rearranged TCR beta genes was amplified from genomic DNA by a multiplex PCR assay. On the Illumina HiSeq System, the amplified TCR beta libraries were sequenced as 87-base-pair reads. Under the source paper's analysis protocol: Across the 640 or so repertoires, a later analysis counted roughly 77 million unique TCR beta chains, 9 million to 14 million of which were shared by at least two donors. A nearest-neighbor algorithm error-corrected the raw reads and collapsed the reads into unique sequences, merging closely related sequences to remove PCR and sequencing errors. Alignment of CDR3 sequences to IMGT reference sequences was used to assign V, D and J gene segments. For a sequence to be retained, at least a six-nucleotide match to both a V gene segment and a J gene segment was required. A rearrangement counted as productive if the CDR3 had no stop codons and remained in frame with V and J, and every other rearrangement counted as non-productive. CDR3 was defined by IMGT convention, running from the second conserved V-encoded cysteine to the conserved J-encoded phenylalanine. The earlier analysis of about 590 of the donors excluded sequences that lacked an unambiguous match to a single V gene segment. In an earlier analysis of 587 of the donors, V segments were called functional above 56.7% productive rearrangements and were called segregating when the between-donor standard deviation exceeded 5%. A statistical classification framework was developed to diagnose cytomegalovirus status using the catalog of TCR beta chain sequences. In a later analysis, V and J genes were assigned by comparing TCR nucleotide sequences against IMGT/GENE-DB human TR gene sequences. The TCRdist pipeline was used in a later analysis to assign CDR3 sequences and most-parsimonious VDJ recombination scenarios. In a later analysis, each TCR beta chain was defined by its CDR3 amino acid sequence together with its V-gene family, and reads lacking a unique V-gene family were excluded. In a later analysis, some 600 highly shared, low-generation-probability nucleotide sequences were removed to address suspected cross-contamination and a sequencing artifact. In a later analysis, a clonal expansion index for each public chain was calculated from normalized within-repertoire ranks of inferred template counts. A later analysis computed generation probabilities with a VDJ recombination model fitted to out-of-frame rearrangements, and checked the results against IGoR. In a later analysis, hypergeometric tests were used to score TCR-TCR, TCR-HLA and TCR-CMV co-occurrence, with a repertoire-size bias correction applied to TCR pairs. False discovery rates were estimated in a later analysis by permuting HLA or CMV assignments 20 times. A later analysis grouped co-occurring TCRs with DBSCAN, adding TCRdist sequence similarity when clustering within HLA-allele-positive subsets. For co-occurrence clustering, repertoires with fewer than 30,000 or more than 120,000 public chains were excluded, along with four or five repertoires with anomalous nucleotide sharing. The clones in this table, taken by TCRdb from immuneACCESS, are in-frame only. Not every clone is retained; where verified, under half of the shortfall comes from an unresolved V gene, and the cause of the rest is unknown. That table supplies the V and J calls and clone size; D and trimming were determined from the DNA. This sample holds under 60,000 clones; approximately 82% were observed only once. The ten biggest clones cover 2.9% of the sample.

This receptor was obtained from a man aged 50-59 years in good health and CMV-seronegative. The sequence links TRBV5-1 to TRBJ1-1; 7 bases in the junction line up with TRBD1. Sequences were obtained from PBMCs. DNA sequence: TGCGCCAGCAGCTTGAGTCAGGGGGGCTTGATGAACACTGAAGCTTTCTTT. This encodes CASSLSQGGLMNTEAFF.